The 32 T cell receptor beta chains below all came from one sample that was sequenced in a study of blood T cell repertoires in COVID-19. Assay used: immunoSEQ multiplex PCR; TCRdb lists only in-frame clones, some missing. The sample has over 150,000 clones, under 90% seen once. The sample taken for sequencing was peripheral blood. These receptors all come from a woman of 80 years or more with active or convalescent COVID-19.

This chain connects TRBV19 to TRBJ2-2, with D possibly being TRBD1 (6 bases). CDR3 length equals 17 residues. Trimming removed 5 bases from V and 3 bases from J, with 19 bases in between. Germline assignment: CDR1 LNHDA and CDR2 SQIVND (reference sequence). Written as DNA, the CDR3 is TGTGCCAGTAGTCCCTGGGAGACAGGTGATGACACCGGGGAGCTGTTTTTT. It is translated as CASSPWETGDDTGELFF.

This chain connects TRBV27 to TRBJ1-5, with a weak D call TRBD1 (5 bases). Germline lookup yields CDR1 MNHEY and CDR2 SMNVEV (reference sequence). Trimming left V 5 bases short and J 0 bases short, with 11 bases between. The CDR3 is 15 amino acids. CDR3 sequence reads: CASSRKGVSNQPQHF. The CDR3 DNA is TGTGCCAGCAGTCGGAAAGGGGTTAGCAATCAGCCCCAGCATTTT.

J is TRBJ2-1 and V is TRBV10-2; TRBD1 might be the D (6 bases). With 4 bases removed from V and 6 bases from J, the gap between germline ends came to 16 bases. Per germline, CDR1 WSHSY and CDR2 SAAADI. The CDR3 contains 15 residues. The CDR3 DNA sequence: TGCGCCAGCAGTGGGTGGGGGCTAGTTTTCAATGAGCAGTTCTTC. Amino acid sequence: CASSGWGLVFNEQFF.

This chain joins TRBV5-1 and TRBJ1-3; tentative D call: TRBD1 (6 bases). V was cut by 3 bases and J by 0 bases, with 10 bases left in between. The CDR3 extends over 15 amino acids. From germline, CDR1 is SGHRS and CDR2 YFSETQ. CDR3 in amino acids: CASSWDMSSGNTIYF. CDR3 nucleotide sequence: TGCGCCAGCAGCTGGGACATGAGCTCTGGAAACACCATATATTTT.

Comments on this clone: One junction end does not reproduce the germline sequence, and a read error may be involved. V gene TRBV5-1 combines with J gene TRBJ1-2, with 9 bases identical to TRBD1. Germline-derived CDR1 and CDR2 are SGHRS and YFSETQ. This CDR3 contains 14 residues. The CDR3 DNA follows: TGCGCCAGCAGCTCCCAAGGGACAGGGCAGAGCGCTTTGTTC. Its translation is CASSSQGTGQSALF.

This clone has just a few counts. This rearrangement joins TRBV18 to TRBJ1-1; 10 bases align to TRBD1. After removal of 6 bases from V and 4 bases from J, the junction contained 5 bases not matched to a gene. The CDR3 runs to 14 residues. From germline, CDR1 is KGHSH and CDR2 LQKENI. CDR3 residues: CASSPDRGSTEAFF. In DNA, the CDR3 is TGTGCCAGCTCGCCGGACAGGGGGAGCACTGAAGCTTTCTTT.

V usage is TRBV27 and J usage is TRBJ1-1; D ambiguous. CDR1 and CDR2 from the germline V gene are MNHEY and SMNVEV (reference sequence). Trimming cost V 7 bases and J 11 bases, with 14 bases left between them. There are 11 residues in the CDR3. CDR3 region: CASKTSGVAFF. CDR3 nucleotides: TGTGCCAGCAAGACTTCCGGAGTTGCTTTCTTT.

The V and J genes are TRBV9 and TRBJ1-2; 7 bases are shared with TRBD1. J gave up 4 bases and V 4 bases, and 10 bases lay outside the gene matches. The germline V gene has CDR1 SGDLS and CDR2 YYNGEE. This CDR3 is 15 amino acids long. CDR3 DNA: TGTGCCAGCAGCCTACCGGGCGCAGGGGGCTATGGCTACACCTTC. Protein: CASSLPGAGGYGYTF.

The rearrangement joins TRBV6-1 to TRBJ2-7; TRBD1 is a possible D gene (5 bases). The CDR3 runs to 14 residues. Looked up from germline, CDR1 is MNHNS and CDR2 is SASEGT. The V end was cut by 2 bases, the J end by 0 bases, with 8 bases between. CDR3 sequence (DNA): TGTGCCAGCAGTGAACAGGGTCTCTCCTACGAGCAGTACTTC. Translating it yields CASSEQGLSYEQYF.

J is TRBJ1-2 and V is TRBV6-5, with D tentatively TRBD1 (5 bases). V was pared by 6 bases and J by 8 bases, with 16 bases between. Germline V gene sequence: CDR1 MNHEY, CDR2 SVGAGI. The CDR3 is made up of 13 amino acids. DNA of the CDR3: TGTGCCAGCAGCACCGGGGGGAGGGGAGGCTACACCTTC. Translating gives CASSTGGRGGYTF.

This clone was found a few times. The chain couples TRBV2 to TRBJ1-1; possibly TRBD1 for D (5 bases). In germline, CDR1 is SNHLY, CDR2 FYNNEI. The V end lost 4 bases, the J end lost 1 base, and 10 bases lay between the germline ends. This CDR3 spans 14 amino acids. CDR3 sequence: CASSVEGSNTEAFF. In DNA, the CDR3 is TGTGCCAGCAGTGTGGAGGGGTCGAACACTGAAGCTTTCTTT.

The genes are TRBV20-1 and TRBJ2-1; 8 bases fit TRBD2. Germline trimming cut 3 bases from V and 6 bases from J; bases unmatched to any gene: 10. The CDR3 extends over 15 amino acids. The germline gives CDR1 DFQATT, CDR2 SNEGSKA (reference sequence). For the CDR3, the DNA is TGCAGTGCTAGTAAAGCGGGAGACTATGGCAATGAGCAGTTCTTC. This gives the protein CSASKAGDYGNEQFF.

This clone has just one count. The rearrangement links TRBV11-2 to TRBJ1-1; TRBD1 matches 7 bases. Germline assignment: CDR1 SGHAT and CDR2 FQNNGV. This CDR3 is 13 amino acids long. Trimming took 5 bases from V and 4 from J; bases not matched to a gene: 4. CDR3 nucleotide sequence: TGTGCCAGCAGCAAGACAGGGATCACTGAAGCTTTCTTT. It translates to CASSKTGITEAFF.

J is TRBJ1-3 and V is TRBV6-5; D ambiguous. CDR3 size: 15 residues. CDR1 is MNHEY and CDR2 is SVGAGI in the germline V gene. V was shortened by 3 bases and J by 0 bases, with 9 bases between the two germline ends. The CDR3 loop reads CASSYGATSGNTIYF. Here the CDR3 DNA reads TGTGCCAGCAGTTATGGAGCCACCTCTGGAAACACCATATATTTT.

The chain joins TRBV29-1 to TRBJ2-2; 9 bases are shared with TRBD2. This CDR3 spans 15 amino acids. V lost 6 bases, J lost 7 bases, and 12 bases stayed unmatched. Looked up from germline, CDR1 is SQVTM and CDR2 is ANQGSEA. This chain's CDR3 is CSVPLGAGGFGELFF. The CDR3 coding sequence is TGCAGCGTCCCCCTGGGGGCGGGAGGGTTCGGGGAGCTGTTTTTT.

The J gene is TRBJ2-7, the V gene TRBV28; D is unclear. V lost 8 bases to trimming and J lost 6 bases, with 8 bases between them. Germline values: CDR1 MDHEN, CDR2 SYDVKM. The CDR3 sequence is 10 residues long. CDR3 DNA: TGTGCCAGCGGAGAGCTCGAGCAGTACTTC. It codes for CASGELEQYF.

The rearrangement links TRBV5-1 to TRBJ1-3, with 8 positions matching TRBD1. After removal of 3 bases from V and 8 bases from J, the junction contained 10 bases not matched to a gene. The CDR3 has 15 residues. CDR1 is SGHRS, CDR2 YFSETQ, per germline. CDR3 loop: CASSSLGQAPDTIYF. The CDR3 DNA sequence: TGCGCCAGCAGCTCGTTGGGACAGGCCCCGGACACCATATATTTT.

This rearrangement joins TRBV21-1 to TRBJ1-3. TRBV21-1 is deemed a pseudogene. CDR3 length equals 15 residues. The CDR3: CASSKLRISGNTIYF. CDR3 DNA sequence: TGTGCCAGCAGCAAATTGAGGATATCTGGAAACACCATATATTTT.

The chain is built from TRBV19 and TRBJ2-2; D is possibly TRBD1 (5 bases). Germline CDR1 and CDR2: LNHDA and SQIVND (reference sequence). The CDR3 extends over 13 amino acids. V was trimmed by 5 bases and J by 6 bases, leaving 10 bases between them. This CDR3 is CASSLQVAGELFF. The CDR3 DNA is TGTGCCAGTAGTCTACAGGTGGCCGGGGAGCTGTTTTTT. The whole variable domain, remainder taken from reference TRBV19 and TRBJ2-2, is DGGITQSPKYLFRKEGQNVTLSCEQNLNHDAMYWYRQDPGQGLRLIYYSQIVNDFQKGDIAEGYSVSREKKESFPLTVTSAQKNPTAFYLCASSLQVAGELFFGEGSRLTVL.

This chain joins TRBV5-1 and TRBJ2-4; TRBD1 might be the D (5 bases). CDR3 length: 13 amino acids. V was shortened by 4 bases and J by 8 bases, with 13 bases between the two germline ends. Germline CDR1 SGHRS, CDR2 YFSETQ. The CDR3 protein is CASSTQGSDIQYF. Here the CDR3 DNA reads TGCGCCAGCAGCACGCAGGGTTCGGACATTCAGTACTTC.

The chain combines TRBV24-1 with TRBJ2-3, with 9 nucleotides matching TRBD1. Germline V lookup: CDR1 KGHDR, CDR2 SFDVKD. The CDR3 length is 16 residues. With 1 base clipped from V and 3 bases from J, the junction kept 4 bases outside the gene matches. In DNA, the CDR3 is TGTGCCACCAGTGATTTACAGGGGGCGAGAACAGATACGCAGTATTTT. Its translation is CATSDLQGARTDTQYF.

This rearrangement joins TRBV19 to TRBJ1-5, with a possible D match to TRBD1 (5 bases). Trimming cost V 6 bases and J 4 bases, with 7 bases left between them. The CDR3 is made up of 12 amino acids. Germline CDR1 reads LNHDA; CDR2 reads SQIVND (reference sequence). Here the CDR3 reads CASREGNQPQHF. The CDR3 bases are TGTGCCAGTAGGGAGGGGAATCAGCCCCAGCATTTT. The complete variable domain, with remaining parts taken from reference TRBV19 and TRBJ1-5, reads DGGITQSPKYLFRKEGQNVTLSCEQNLNHDAMYWYRQDPGQGLRLIYYSQIVNDFQKGDIAEGYSVSREKKESFPLTVTSAQKNPTAFYLCASREGNQPQHFGDGTRLSIL.

The rearrangement uses TRBV5-1 and TRBJ1-3; D unresolved. CDR1 is SGHRS, CDR2 YFSETQ, per germline. CDR3 length: 15 residues. V was trimmed by 0 bases and J by 9 bases, leaving 16 bases between them. CDR3 nucleotides: TGCGCCAGCAGCTTGGATGGCCATGGGGAGGCCACCATATATTTT. Translation gives CASSLDGHGEATIYF.

This clone was detected once. The V call is TRBV24-1, the J call TRBJ2-1; possibly TRBD2 for D (6 bases). This CDR3 is built from 18 residues. The germline V and J ends were trimmed by 12 bases and 0 bases, with 26 bases remaining between them. Germline V lookup: CDR1 KGHDR, CDR2 SFDVKD. CDR3 in amino acids: CASSGTSLTLSSYNEQFF. The CDR3 nucleotides read TGTGCCTCCTCAGGGACTTCTCTTACCCTCAGCTCCTACAATGAGCAGTTCTTC.

The chain is built from TRBV7-8 and TRBJ2-3, with TRBD2 matching over 8 bases. The V and J ends lost 2 bases and 3 bases, in that order; junction bases with no gene match: 4. This CDR3 is 15 amino acids long. CDR1 SGHVS and CDR2 FQNEAQ come from the germline V gene. The CDR3 spells CASSLQSSGTDTQYF. The CDR3, as DNA: TGTGCCAGCAGCTTACAGTCTAGCGGGACAGATACGCAGTATTTT.

The rearrangement uses TRBV5-1 and TRBJ2-7; D may be TRBD2 (6 bases). Germline CDR1 reads SGHRS; CDR2 reads YFSETQ. The V end lost 4 bases, the J end lost 7 bases, and 15 bases lay between the germline ends. This CDR3 is 13 amino acids long. The DNA for the CDR3 is TGCGCCAGCAGCCGCCGGGAGACGGGGGAGCAGTACTTC. It specifies CASSRRETGEQYF.

The rearrangement joins TRBV2 to TRBJ1-2; D call uncertain. The V gene's germline CDR1 is SNHLY and CDR2 FYNNEI. The germline V and J ends were trimmed by 1 base and 0 bases, with 12 bases remaining between them. This CDR3 comprises 16 residues. CDR3 amino acids: CASSEGGRGTNYGYTF. For the CDR3, the DNA is TGTGCCAGCAGTGAAGGAGGGCGGGGAACTAACTATGGCTACACCTTC.

The sample holds one count of this clone. The chain employs TRBV27 and TRBJ1-5; weak D call: TRBD1 (5 bases). The V and J ends lost 3 bases and 7 bases respectively, with 25 bases between them. The CDR3 extends over 18 amino acids. Germline CDR1 is MNHEY and CDR2 is SMNVEV (reference sequence). The CDR3 region has the DNA TGTGCCAGCAGTTTCACACGCGGGAGCCAGGGACGGGGACAGCCCCAGCATTTT. This gives the protein CASSFTRGSQGRGQPQHF.

The chain joins TRBV5-1 to TRBJ1-1; 9 bases match TRBD1. Per the germline V gene, CDR1 is SGHRS and CDR2 is YFSETQ. CDR3 length equals 16 residues. The trim removed 1 base at V and 0 bases at J, leaving 4 bases unmatched. The CDR3 region has the DNA TGCGCCAGCAGCTTGCCGGGGACAGGGATGAACACTGAAGCTTTCTTT. The encoded protein is CASSLPGTGMNTEAFF. The variable domain in full, with the rest retrieved from reference TRBV5-1 and TRBJ1-1, is KAGVTQTPRYLIKTRGQQVTLSCSPISGHRSVSWYQQTPGQGLQFLFEYFSETQRNKGNFPGRFSGRQFSNSRSEMNVSTLELGDSALYLCASSLPGTGMNTEAFFGQGTRLTVV.

This chain uses TRBV2 with TRBJ2-1, with 11 nucleotides matching TRBD2. The CDR3 totals 15 residues. Germline CDR1 is SNHLY and CDR2 is FYNNEI. V was pared by 7 bases and J by 8 bases, with 10 bases of the junction left unmatched. The CDR3 spells CASILAGGPSDEQFF. CDR3 DNA: TGTGCCAGCATATTAGCGGGAGGGCCCTCTGATGAGCAGTTCTTC.

The V and J genes are TRBV2 and TRBJ2-7; 13 nucleotides match TRBD2. The length of the CDR3 is 15 residues. CDR1 and CDR2 from the germline V gene are SNHLY and FYNNEI. V lost 6 bases to trimming and J lost 7 bases; unmatched junction nucleotides: 9. The CDR3 sequence: CASRPGLAGVGEQYF. The DNA for the CDR3 is TGTGCCAGCAGGCCAGGACTAGCGGGAGTCGGGGAGCAGTACTTC.

V is TRBV12-5 and J is TRBJ2-7; 14 positions match TRBD2. V lost 5 bases and J lost 1; bases outside the gene matches: 7. The CDR3 runs 17 residues. Looked up from germline, CDR1 is LGHNT and CDR2 is FRNRAP. This CDR3 reads CASGRPGLAGASYEQYF. The CDR3 coding sequence is TGTGCTAGTGGTAGGCCGGGACTAGCGGGAGCGTCCTACGAGCAGTACTTC.